One sample yielded the 11 T cell receptor beta chains listed below, sequenced in a study of blood T cell repertoires in COVID-19. The table came from immunoSEQ multiplex PCR; TCRdb's copy has only in-frame clones and leaves some out. The sample holds tens of thousands of clones, about 88% seen once. Material: peripheral blood. These receptors came from a man between 65 and 85 years old with acute or convalescent COVID-19.

This clone was counted a single time. The chain recombines TRBV5-1 with TRBJ2-5; tentative D call: TRBD1 (5 bases). V lost 3 bases, J lost 4 bases, and 16 bases lay in between. Germline assignment: CDR1 SGHRS and CDR2 YFSETQ. The CDR3 spans 15 residues. CDR3 sequence (DNA): TGCGCCAGCAGCTCCCAGGGTGATTCGAGAGAGACCCAGTACTTC. Its protein product is CASSSQGDSRETQYF.

The V gene is TRBV6-5, the J gene TRBJ2-3, with 7 bases that match TRBD1. The CDR3 consists of 15 residues. J gave up 2 bases and V 0 bases, and 2 bases lay outside the gene matches. Germline assignment: CDR1 MNHEY and CDR2 SVGAGI. As DNA, the CDR3 is TGTGCCAGCAGTTACTCGAGGGGGCCCACAGATACGCAGTATTTT. It is translated as CASSYSRGPTDTQYF.

This clone was seen a single time. CDR3 sequence (DNA): TGTGCCAGCAGCTTCAGGCTGGGGGACTTGAGTCCCCAGCATTTT. Its translation is CASSFRLGDLSPQHF. The chain employs TRBV7-2 and TRBJ1-5, with D perhaps TRBD1 (5 bases). CDR1 SGHTA and CDR2 FQGNSA come from the germline V gene. This CDR3 is built from 15 residues. V was cut by 3 bases and J by 10 bases, with 19 bases left in between.

This chain links TRBV6-5 with TRBJ1-3; a weak D match, TRBD1 (5 bases). Germline-derived CDR1 and CDR2 are MNHEY and SVGAGI. V lost 4 bases to trimming and J lost 1 base, with 14 bases between them. The CDR3 sequence is 16 residues long. The CDR3 DNA is TGTGCCAGCAGTTTGTCGGGACTGTCGTCTGGAAACACCATATATTTT. Amino acid sequence: CASSLSGLSSGNTIYF.

This clone was counted only a few times. The chain employs TRBV19 and TRBJ1-1; D remains ambiguous. Germline CDR1 is LNHDA and CDR2 is SQIVND (reference sequence). This CDR3 comprises 14 residues. V shed 5 bases and J shed 1 base, with 11 bases lying between them. This chain's CDR3 is CASSQHSSNTEAFF. As DNA, the CDR3 is TGTGCCAGTAGTCAACATTCCTCGAACACTGAAGCTTTCTTT. Complete variable domain (other parts from reference TRBV19 and TRBJ1-1): DGGITQSPKYLFRKEGQNVTLSCEQNLNHDAMYWYRQDPGQGLRLIYYSQIVNDFQKGDIAEGYSVSREKKESFPLTVTSAQKNPTAFYLCASSQHSSNTEAFFGQGTRLTVV.

V usage is TRBV28 and J usage is TRBJ2-7; TRBD1 agrees at 7 bases. Germline V gives CDR1 MDHEN, CDR2 SYDVKM. The CDR3 sequence is 15 residues long. V lost 3 bases to trimming and J lost 0 bases; unmatched junction nucleotides: 5. The CDR3 DNA is TGTGCCAGCAGTTTGTGGGACAGCTACTCCTACGAGCAGTACTTC. Its translation: CASSLWDSYSYEQYF. The variable domain in full, completed from reference TRBV28 and TRBJ2-7, reads DVKVTQSSRYLVKRTGEKVFLECVQDMDHENMFWYRQDPGLGLRLIYFSYDVKMKEKGDIPEGYSVSREKKERFSLILESASTNQTSMYLCASSLWDSYSYEQYFGPGTRLTVT.

The chain recombines TRBV3-1 (or the pseudogene TRBV3-2) with TRBJ2-3, with 11 bases matching TRBD2. This CDR3 is built from 14 residues. Per germline, CDR1 LGHDT and CDR2 YNNKEL (reference sequence). V lost 2 bases and J lost 6; bases outside the gene matches: 1. CDR3 in amino acids: CASSQLAGGDTQYF. The CDR3 nucleotides read TGTGCCAGCAGCCAACTAGCGGGGGGCGATACGCAGTATTTT.

The chain carries TRBV4-1 and TRBJ2-2; maybe TRBD2 (6 bases). V lost 1 base, J lost 1 base, and 10 bases lay in between. This CDR3 region has 16 residues. Looked up from germline, CDR1 is MGHRA and CDR2 is YSYEKL. The CDR3 reads CASSQGFSGNTGELFF. CDR3 DNA: TGCGCCAGCAGCCAAGGTTTTAGCGGGAACACCGGGGAGCTGTTTTTT.

The chain links TRBV4-3 to TRBJ2-1; TRBD2 might be the D (6 bases). Per germline, CDR1 LGHNA and CDR2 YSLEER. The CDR3 runs to 15 residues. Trimming cost V 0 bases and J 7 bases, with 13 bases left between them. The CDR3 loop is CASSQDRGWGNEQFF. The CDR3 DNA is TGCGCCAGCAGCCAAGATCGGGGGTGGGGAAATGAGCAGTTCTTC.

The V gene is TRBV7-6, the J gene TRBJ1-4; D call uncertain. V was clipped by 1 base and J by 7 bases, with 13 bases between them. CDR3 length: 15 amino acids. CDR1 and CDR2 from the germline V gene are SGHVS and FNYEAQ. This chain's CDR3 is CASSLVSRNGEKLFF. The CDR3 DNA reads TGTGCCAGCAGCTTAGTATCCAGGAACGGTGAAAAACTGTTTTTT.

Only a few counts were recorded for this clone. The V gene is TRBV5-1, the J gene TRBJ1-1; TRBD1 matches at 7 bases. This CDR3 has 15 amino acids. The germline V gene encodes CDR1 SGHRS and CDR2 YFSETQ. Losses at the gene ends were 0 bases for V and 10 bases for J; bases not matched to a gene: 12. The CDR3, as DNA: TGCGCCAGCAGCTTGGGAGACAGGGTATGGGAAGGAGCTTTCTTT. Protein product: CASSLGDRVWEGAFF.